This TCR beta chain was sequenced for a study of blood T cells in healthy people across ages. Study-level results: There were more naive CD4+ cells and higher diversity in long-lived donors than in aged donors. With naive T cell percentage, TCR beta diversity showed a strong correlation.

A second PCR of roughly 7 to 11 cycles used a sample-barcoded 5' primer and a J-beta primer mix. MiXCR, applied by TCRdb to the 5' RACE reads, yields one record per CDR3 protein. The profile shows 750,000 to 850,000 distinct CDR3 sequences, around 25% of them singletons. This CDR3 comprises 17 residues. The germline gives CDR1 LGHNA, CDR2 YSLEER. The V segment lost 4 bases and the J segment 1 base; nucleotides outside the gene matches: 10. In the case of this clonotype: The antigen remains undetermined.

The sample also formed part of further work on T cells of mothers and their children. As reported in that work: Sample barcodes and 2-4 random nucleotides were added by the M1S primer of the second PCR. Microchimeric T cell clones that persisted were not detected.

The source of this sequence is a boy between 5 and 17 years old in good health. This chain uses TRBV4-3 with TRBJ2-7, with 10 nucleotides matching TRBD2. Specimen: blood. The CDR3 sequence: CASSRNLAGDGSYEQYF. The CDR3 DNA sequence: TGCGCCAGCAGCCGGAACCTAGCGGGAGATGGATCCTACGAGCAGTACTTC.